This T cell receptor beta chain derives from a study of T cell responses to AZD1222 COVID-19 vaccine. CDR3 length: 14 residues. Germline V lookup: CDR1 MNHEY, CDR2 SVGAGI. V gave up 2 bases and J gave up 4 bases, with 11 bases separating them. TCRdb keeps only in-frame clones here, not all; method: immunoSEQ multiplex PCR. The sample lists about 81,000 clones; 90% to 95% were seen once. The rearrangement joins TRBV6-5 to TRBJ1-1; perhaps TRBD1 as D (5 bases). The sequencing here drew on peripheral blood, taken on day 0 of AZD1222 vaccination. The source of this sequence is an adult in good health. Here the CDR3 reads CASSYGGTGTEAFF. CDR3 nucleotide sequence: TGTGCCAGCAGTTACGGGGGGACGGGCACTGAAGCTTTCTTT.